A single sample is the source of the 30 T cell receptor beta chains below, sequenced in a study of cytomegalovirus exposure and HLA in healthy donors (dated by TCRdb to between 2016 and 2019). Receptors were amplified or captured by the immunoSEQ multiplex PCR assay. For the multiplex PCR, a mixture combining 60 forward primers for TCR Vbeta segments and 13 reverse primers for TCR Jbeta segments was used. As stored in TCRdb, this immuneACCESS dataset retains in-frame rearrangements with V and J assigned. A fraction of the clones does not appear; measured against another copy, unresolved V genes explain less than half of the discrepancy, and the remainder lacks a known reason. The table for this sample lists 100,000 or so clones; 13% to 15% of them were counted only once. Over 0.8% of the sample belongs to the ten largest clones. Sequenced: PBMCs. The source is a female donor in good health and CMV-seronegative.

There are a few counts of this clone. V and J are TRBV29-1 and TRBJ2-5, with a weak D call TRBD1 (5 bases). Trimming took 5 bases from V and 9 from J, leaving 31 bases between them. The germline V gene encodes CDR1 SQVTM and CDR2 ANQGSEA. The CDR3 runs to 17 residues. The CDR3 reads CSVPRVESETQWTSQYF. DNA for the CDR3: TGCAGCGTTCCCAGGGTTGAGTCAGAGACCCAGTGGACCTCCCAGTACTTC.

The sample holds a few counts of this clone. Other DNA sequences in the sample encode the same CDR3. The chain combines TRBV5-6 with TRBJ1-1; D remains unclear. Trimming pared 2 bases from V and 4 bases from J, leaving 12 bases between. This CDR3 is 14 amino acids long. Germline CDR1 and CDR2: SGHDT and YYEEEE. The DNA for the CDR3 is TGTGCCAGCAGCTTTGGTCTCGGTGGCACTGAAGCTTTCTTT. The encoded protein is CASSFGLGGTEAFF.

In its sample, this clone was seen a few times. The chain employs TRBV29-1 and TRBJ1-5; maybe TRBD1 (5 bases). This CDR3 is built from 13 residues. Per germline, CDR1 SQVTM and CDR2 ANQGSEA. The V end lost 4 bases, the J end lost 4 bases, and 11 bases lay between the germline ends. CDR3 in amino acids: CSVAQEGNQPQHF. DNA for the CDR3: TGCAGCGTTGCACAGGAGGGTAATCAGCCCCAGCATTTT.

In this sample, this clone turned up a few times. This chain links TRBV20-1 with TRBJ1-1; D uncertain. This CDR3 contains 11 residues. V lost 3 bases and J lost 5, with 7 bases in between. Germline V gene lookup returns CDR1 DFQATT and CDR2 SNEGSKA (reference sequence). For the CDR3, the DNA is TGCAGTGCTAGGGAGTTAACTGAAGCTTTCTTT. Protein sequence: CSARELTEAFF.

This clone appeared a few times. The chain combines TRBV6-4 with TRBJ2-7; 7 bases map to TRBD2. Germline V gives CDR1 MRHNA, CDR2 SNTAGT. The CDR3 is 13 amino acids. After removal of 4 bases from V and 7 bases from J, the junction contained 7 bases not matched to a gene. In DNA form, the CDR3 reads TGTGCCAGCAGTGCACACGGGGGGTGGGAGCAGTACTTC. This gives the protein CASSAHGGWEQYF.

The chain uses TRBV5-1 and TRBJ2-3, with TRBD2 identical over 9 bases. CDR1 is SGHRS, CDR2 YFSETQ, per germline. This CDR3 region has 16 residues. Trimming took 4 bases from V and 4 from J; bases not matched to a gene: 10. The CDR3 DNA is TGCGCCAGCAGCGGGGGGGGACTAGCTAACGCAGATACGCAGTATTTT. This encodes CASSGGGLANADTQYF.

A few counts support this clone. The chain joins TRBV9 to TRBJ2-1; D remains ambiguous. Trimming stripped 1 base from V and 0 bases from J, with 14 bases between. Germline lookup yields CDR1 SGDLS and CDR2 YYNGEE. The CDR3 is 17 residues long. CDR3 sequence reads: CASSVYYNPSSYNEQFF. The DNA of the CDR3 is TGTGCCAGCAGCGTATATTACAATCCTAGCTCCTACAATGAGCAGTTCTTC.

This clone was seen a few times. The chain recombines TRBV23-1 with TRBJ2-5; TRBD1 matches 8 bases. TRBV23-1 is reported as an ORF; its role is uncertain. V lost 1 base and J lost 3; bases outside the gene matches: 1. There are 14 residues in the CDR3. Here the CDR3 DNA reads TGCGCCAGCAGTCAATGGGGACAGGAAGAGACCCAGTACTTC. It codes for CASSQWGQEETQYF.

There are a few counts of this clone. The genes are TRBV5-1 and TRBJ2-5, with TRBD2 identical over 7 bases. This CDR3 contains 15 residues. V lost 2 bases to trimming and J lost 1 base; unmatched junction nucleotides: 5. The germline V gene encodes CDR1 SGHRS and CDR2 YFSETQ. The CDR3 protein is CASSFSSGIQETQYF. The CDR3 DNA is TGCGCCAGCAGCTTTTCTAGCGGCATCCAAGAGACCCAGTACTTC.

The CDR3 reads CASSMVRSEQFF. DNA for the CDR3: TGTGCCAGTAGTATGGTGAGGAGTGAGCAGTTCTTC. This rearrangement joins TRBV19 to TRBJ2-1; no definite D call. CDR3 length equals 12 residues. V was clipped by 3 bases and J by 9 bases, with 9 bases between them. CDR1 is LNHDA, CDR2 SQIVND, per germline (reference sequence).

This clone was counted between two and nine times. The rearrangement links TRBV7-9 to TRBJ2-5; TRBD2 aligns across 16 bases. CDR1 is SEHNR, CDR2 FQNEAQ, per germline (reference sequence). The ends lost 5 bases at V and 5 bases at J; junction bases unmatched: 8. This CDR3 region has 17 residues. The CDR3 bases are TGTGCCAGCAGCGAGGGACTAGCGGGAGGGCCTTGGGAGACCCAGTACTTC. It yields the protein CASSEGLAGGPWETQYF.

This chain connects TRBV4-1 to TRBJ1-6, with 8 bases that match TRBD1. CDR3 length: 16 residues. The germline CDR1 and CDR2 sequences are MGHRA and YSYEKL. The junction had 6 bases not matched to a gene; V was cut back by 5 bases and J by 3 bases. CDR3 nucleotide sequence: TGCGCCAGCAGCAAAGGACAGGGAAGCTATAATTCACCCCTCCACTTT. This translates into CASSKGQGSYNSPLHF.

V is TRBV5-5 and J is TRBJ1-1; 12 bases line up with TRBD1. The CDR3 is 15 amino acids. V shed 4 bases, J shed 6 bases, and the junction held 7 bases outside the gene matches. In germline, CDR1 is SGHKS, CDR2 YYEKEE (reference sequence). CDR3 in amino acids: CASSPGQGALPEAFF. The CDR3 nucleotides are TGTGCCAGCAGCCCGGGACAGGGGGCGCTCCCTGAAGCTTTCTTT.

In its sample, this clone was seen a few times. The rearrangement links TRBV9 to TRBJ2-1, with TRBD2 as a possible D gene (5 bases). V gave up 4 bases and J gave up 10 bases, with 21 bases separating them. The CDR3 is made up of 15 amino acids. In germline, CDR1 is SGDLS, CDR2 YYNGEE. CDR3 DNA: TGTGCCAGCAGCAAAGCCCCTCCTGCGGGCCCAGAGCAGTTCTTC. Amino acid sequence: CASSKAPPAGPEQFF.

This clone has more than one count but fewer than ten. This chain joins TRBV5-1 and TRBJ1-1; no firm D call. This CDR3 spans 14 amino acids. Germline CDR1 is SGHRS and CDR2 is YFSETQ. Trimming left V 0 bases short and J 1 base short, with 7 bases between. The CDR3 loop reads CASSLVPQNTEAFF. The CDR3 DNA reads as TGCGCCAGCAGCTTGGTCCCACAGAACACTGAAGCTTTCTTT. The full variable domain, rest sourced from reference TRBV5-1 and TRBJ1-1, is KAGVTQTPRYLIKTRGQQVTLSCSPISGHRSVSWYQQTPGQGLQFLFEYFSETQRNKGNFPGRFSGRQFSNSRSEMNVSTLELGDSALYLCASSLVPQNTEAFFGQGTRLTVV.

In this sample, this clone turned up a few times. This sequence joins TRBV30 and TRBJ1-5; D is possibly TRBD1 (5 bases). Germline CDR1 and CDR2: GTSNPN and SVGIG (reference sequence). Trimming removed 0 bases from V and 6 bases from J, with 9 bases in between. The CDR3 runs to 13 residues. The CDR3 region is CAWSVGGAQPQHF. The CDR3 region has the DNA TGTGCCTGGAGTGTAGGTGGGGCTCAGCCCCAGCATTTT.

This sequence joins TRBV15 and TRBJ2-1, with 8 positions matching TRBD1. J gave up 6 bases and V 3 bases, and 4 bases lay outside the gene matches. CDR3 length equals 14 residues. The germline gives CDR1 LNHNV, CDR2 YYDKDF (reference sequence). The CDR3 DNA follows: TGTGCCACCAGCAGGAGGACAGGGTTCAATGAGCAGTTCTTC. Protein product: CATSRRTGFNEQFF.

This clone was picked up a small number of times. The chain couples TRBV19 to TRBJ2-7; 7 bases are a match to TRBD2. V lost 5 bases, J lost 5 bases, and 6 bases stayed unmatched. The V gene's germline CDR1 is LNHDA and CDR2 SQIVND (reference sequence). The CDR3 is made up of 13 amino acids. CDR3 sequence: CASSDRGVNEQYF. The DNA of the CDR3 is TGTGCCAGTAGTGATCGGGGGGTCAACGAGCAGTACTTC.

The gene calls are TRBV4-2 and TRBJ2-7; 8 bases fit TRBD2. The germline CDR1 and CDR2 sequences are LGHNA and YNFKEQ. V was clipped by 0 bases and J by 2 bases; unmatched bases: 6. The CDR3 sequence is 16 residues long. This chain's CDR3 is CASSQEELAGTYEQYF. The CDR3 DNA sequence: TGTGCCAGCAGCCAAGAGGAGCTAGCGGGTACCTACGAGCAGTACTTC.

The CDR3 protein is CASSRRGYDTEAFF. The CDR3 region has the DNA TGTGCCAGCAGCCGGAGGGGTTATGACACTGAAGCTTTCTTT. The genes are TRBV5-4 and TRBJ1-1; weak D call: TRBD1 (5 bases). CDR3 length: 14 residues. V lost 4 bases to trimming and J lost 3 bases, with 13 bases between them. CDR1 is SGHNT, CDR2 YYREEE, per germline (reference sequence). The full variable domain, with the rest looked up from reference TRBV5-4 and TRBJ1-1, is ETGVTQSPTHLIKTRGQQVTLRCSSQSGHNTVSWYQQALGQGPQFIFQYYREEENGRGNFPPRFSGLQFPNYSSELNVNALELDDSALYLCASSRRGYDTEAFFGQGTRLTVV.

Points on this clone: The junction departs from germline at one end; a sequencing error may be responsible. The CDR3 reads CASTHGGGRNGQFF. The CDR3 nucleotides read TGTGCCAGCACCCATGGGGGGGGTAGAAATGGGCAGTTCTTC. The chain has TRBV5-6 and TRBJ2-1, with 7 bases aligning to TRBD2. The germline gives CDR1 SGHDT, CDR2 YYEEEE. The CDR3 spans 14 residues.

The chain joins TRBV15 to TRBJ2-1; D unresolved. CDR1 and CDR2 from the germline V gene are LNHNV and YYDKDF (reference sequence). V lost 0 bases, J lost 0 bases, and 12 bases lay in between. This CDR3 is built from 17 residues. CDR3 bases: TGTGCCACCAGCAGAGATCGAAGCCCGTACTCCTACAATGAGCAGTTCTTC. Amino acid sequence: CATSRDRSPYSYNEQFF.

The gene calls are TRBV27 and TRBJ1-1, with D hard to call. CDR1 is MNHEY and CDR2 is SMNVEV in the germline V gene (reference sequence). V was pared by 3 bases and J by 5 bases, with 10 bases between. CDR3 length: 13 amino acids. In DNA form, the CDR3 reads TGTGCCAGCAGTTTCGGAGGACGGACTGAAGCTTTCTTT. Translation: CASSFGGRTEAFF.

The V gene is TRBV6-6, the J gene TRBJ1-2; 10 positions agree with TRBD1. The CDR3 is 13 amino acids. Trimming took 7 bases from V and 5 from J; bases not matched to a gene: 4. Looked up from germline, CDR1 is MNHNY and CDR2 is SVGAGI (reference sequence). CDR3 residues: CASIPGQGYGYTF. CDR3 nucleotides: TGTGCCAGCATCCCGGGACAGGGGTATGGCTACACCTTC.

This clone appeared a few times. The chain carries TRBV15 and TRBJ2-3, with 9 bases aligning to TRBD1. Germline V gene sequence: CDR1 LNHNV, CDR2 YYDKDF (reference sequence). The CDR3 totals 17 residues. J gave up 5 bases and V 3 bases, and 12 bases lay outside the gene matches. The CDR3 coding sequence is TGTGCCACCAGCAGTGCCATGAGGGACAGGGTCAGAGATACGCAGTATTTT. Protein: CATSSAMRDRVRDTQYF.

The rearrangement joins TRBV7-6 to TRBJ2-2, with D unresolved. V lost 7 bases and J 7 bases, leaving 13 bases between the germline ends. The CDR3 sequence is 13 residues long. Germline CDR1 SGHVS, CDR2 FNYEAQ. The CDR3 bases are TGTGCCAGCACCCAAAGACTTGGCGGGGAGCTGTTTTTT. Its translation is CASTQRLGGELFF.

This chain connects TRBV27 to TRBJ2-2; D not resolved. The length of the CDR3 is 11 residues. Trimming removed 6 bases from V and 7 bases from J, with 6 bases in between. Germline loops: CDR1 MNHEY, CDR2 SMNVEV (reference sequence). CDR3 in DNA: TGTGCCAGCAGGGCAGACGGGGAGCTGTTTTTT. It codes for CASRADGELFF.

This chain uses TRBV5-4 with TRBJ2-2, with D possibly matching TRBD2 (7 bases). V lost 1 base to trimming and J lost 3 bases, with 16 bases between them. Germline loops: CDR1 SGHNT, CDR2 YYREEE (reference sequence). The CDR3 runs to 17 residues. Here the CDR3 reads CASSLSWGGLDTGELFF. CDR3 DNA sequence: TGTGCCAGCAGCTTGAGCTGGGGGGGGCTCGACACCGGGGAGCTGTTTTTT.

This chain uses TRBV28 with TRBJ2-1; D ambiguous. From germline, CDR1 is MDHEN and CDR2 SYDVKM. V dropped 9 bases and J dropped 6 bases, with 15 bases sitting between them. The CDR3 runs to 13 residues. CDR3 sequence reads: CASRQRWVNEQFF. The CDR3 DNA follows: TGTGCCAGTAGACAAAGGTGGGTCAATGAGCAGTTCTTC.

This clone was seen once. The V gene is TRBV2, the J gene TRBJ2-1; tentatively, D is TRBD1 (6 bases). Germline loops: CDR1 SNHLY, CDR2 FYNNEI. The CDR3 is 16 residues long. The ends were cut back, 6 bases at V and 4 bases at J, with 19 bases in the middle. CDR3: CASRKGTPRLYNEQFF. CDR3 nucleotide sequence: TGTGCCAGCAGGAAGGGGACACCCCGATTATACAATGAGCAGTTCTTC.